Below, 13 T cell receptor beta chains from the same sample are listed, as sequenced in a study of metastatic and nonmetastatic thyroid tumors (dated by TCRdb to the early 2020s). None of the patients had been given any treatment before thyroid surgery. Library generation was performed with PCR. Sequencer: Illumina HiSeq 4000. TCRdb applied fastp at Q25 and MiXCR to the public reads, then kept only in-frame beta chains. This sample holds over 30,000 clones; 15% to 20% were observed only once. Around 11% of the sample belongs to the ten largest clones. Sequenced input: blood. These receptors were obtained from a male donor with papillary thyroid cancer or a benign thyroid nodule (not recorded which). Some clones in this sample may be carry-over from other donors' samples.

Note on this clone: The germline gene is not matched at one end of the junction; a read error may be the cause. The chain recombines TRBV6-5 with TRBJ2-7; 7 positions agree with TRBD2. The germline V gene encodes CDR1 MNHEY and CDR2 SVGAGI. The CDR3 totals 17 residues. In nucleotides, the CDR3 is TGCGCCAGCAGTTATTTAGTCTCAAGCGGGACGAGGGTCGAGCAGTACTTC. It translates to CASSYLVSSGTRVEQYF.

By sample fraction, this clone is medium-sized. The chain carries TRBV28 and TRBJ1-2; D is unresolved. Germline V CDR1 and CDR2: MDHEN, SYDVKM. Trimming stripped 5 bases from V and 8 bases from J, with 12 bases between. The CDR3 has 12 residues. CDR3 coding DNA: TGTGCCAGCAGTCCCCTAGGAGGAGGCTACACCTTC. The encoded protein is CASSPLGGGYTF.

This clone counts as medium-sized (0.01 to 0.1%). This sequence joins TRBV6-2 or TRBV6-3 and TRBJ2-1, with TRBD2 identical over 8 bases. The CDR3 sequence is 15 residues long. V lost 6 bases and J lost 6; bases outside the gene matches: 10. Germline V gene sequence: CDR1 MNHEY, CDR2 SVGEGT. The CDR3 DNA is TGTGCCAGCAGCCCTAGAGCGGGAGATGGCAATGAGCAGTTCTTC. The encoded protein is CASSPRAGDGNEQFF.

The chain links TRBV28 to TRBJ2-5, with a possible D match to TRBD1 (5 bases). The ends were cut back, 5 bases at V and 7 bases at J, with 11 bases in the middle. The germline V gene has CDR1 MDHEN and CDR2 SYDVKM. The CDR3 is 12 amino acids. CDR3 sequence (DNA): TGTGCCAGCAGTCCCCGAAGGGGGACCCAGTACTTC. This encodes CASSPRRGTQYF.

In its sample, this clone was seen a few times. This may stem from a read error, because a much larger clone lies one nucleotide away. This CDR3 fails to terminate in the conserved phenylalanine or tryptophan, so it likely reflects a read error. The rearrangement joins TRBV3-1 to TRBJ2-7, with D unclear. CDR3 size: 11 residues. The germline gives CDR1 LGHDT, CDR2 YNNKEL (reference sequence). V lost 1 base, J lost 6 bases, and 4 bases lay in between. The CDR3 here is CASSQGFEQYL. The CDR3 DNA sequence: TGTGCCAGCAGCCAAGGGTTCGAGCAGTACCTC.

This rearrangement joins TRBV6-4 to TRBJ2-1, with 7 bases that match TRBD1. The length of the CDR3 is 16 residues. Per the germline V gene, CDR1 is MRHNA and CDR2 is SNTAGT. The junction had 16 bases not matched to a gene; V was cut back by 8 bases and J by 6 bases. The CDR3 coding sequence is TGTGCCAGCGGCCCAATTACGTCCACAGGGGTCAATGAGCAGTTCTTC. Amino acids: CASGPITSTGVNEQFF.

This clone was detected many times. This rearrangement joins TRBV11-2 to TRBJ2-4; D is perhaps TRBD2 (6 bases). Trimming shortened V by 3 bases and J by 8 bases, and 14 bases separated the two germline ends. Germline assignment: CDR1 SGHAT and CDR2 FQNNGV. The CDR3 contains 14 residues. The CDR3 region has the DNA TGTGCCAGCAGCTTCTTAACGCGGAGGGACATTCAGTACTTC. Translation gives CASSFLTRRDIQYF.

This clone was recorded once. The V and J genes are TRBV4-2 and TRBJ1-6, with a possible D match to TRBD1 (5 bases). V shed 4 bases and J shed 11 bases, with 18 bases lying between them. The CDR3 runs to 15 residues. CDR1 is LGHNA and CDR2 is YNFKEQ in the germline V gene. CDR3 residues: CASSPQTGSGTPLHF. CDR3 DNA sequence: TGTGCCAGCAGCCCTCAAACAGGATCAGGAACACCCCTCCACTTT.

A few counts support this clone. The gene calls are TRBV28 and TRBJ2-6; 8 nucleotides line up with TRBD1. The CDR3 loop spans 16 amino acids. The germline CDR1 and CDR2 sequences are MDHEN and SYDVKM. V was pared by 6 bases and J by 1 base, with 5 bases of the junction left unmatched. This CDR3 is CASSGQGISGANVLTF. CDR3 coding DNA: TGTGCCAGCAGCGGACAGGGTATTTCTGGGGCCAACGTCCTGACTTTC.

This clone was picked up a small number of times. The chain is built from TRBV10-2 and TRBJ2-6; D remains ambiguous. The ends were cut back, 7 bases at V and 2 bases at J, with 12 bases in the middle. Germline assignment: CDR1 WSHSY and CDR2 SAAADI. This CDR3 contains 15 residues. The CDR3 nucleotides are TGCGCCAGCATCAGTGGATGGGCTGGGGCCAACGTCCTGACTTTC. Its protein is CASISGWAGANVLTF.

This clone was counted many times. The chain has TRBV4-1 and TRBJ1-5; D call uncertain. This CDR3 has 14 residues. Trimming took 1 base from V and 5 from J, leaving 9 bases between them. Germline V gives CDR1 MGHRA, CDR2 YSYEKL. Written as DNA, the CDR3 is TGCGCCAGCAGCCAAGTGGGGAAGGATCAGCCCCAGCATTTT. Translation gives CASSQVGKDQPQHF.

The chain employs TRBV18 and TRBJ2-3; the match to TRBD2 covers 7 bases. Per the germline V gene, CDR1 is KGHSH and CDR2 is LQKENI. The CDR3 sequence is 20 residues long. V shed 6 bases and J 0 bases; nucleotides not matched to a gene: 21. The CDR3 loop is CASSPALGIEQRGSTDTQYF. CDR3 nucleotide sequence: TGTGCCAGCTCGCCTGCGCTGGGCATAGAACAGCGGGGTAGCACAGATACGCAGTATTTT.

V is TRBV12-3 or TRBV12-4 and J is TRBJ2-5; 9 nucleotides match TRBD1. V shed 7 bases and J 4 bases; nucleotides not matched to a gene: 13. The CDR3 has 16 amino acids. Written as DNA, the CDR3 is TGTGCCAGCACCCTTTCGTGGGGACAGGGTCCAGAGACCCAGTACTTC. Translation: CASTLSWGQGPETQYF.